Shown below are 11 T cell receptor beta chains from a single sample sequenced in a study of Ad26.COV2.S vaccination and SARS-CoV-2 variants. Treatment described: roughly 18 received Ad26.COV2.S at low or high dose, single or two shots; about 5 received placebo; per-sample allocation not given. Sampling happened 63 days after the first vaccine or placebo injection. The protocol was immunoSEQ multiplex PCR, while the TCRdb copy is restricted to in-frame clones and leaves out a portion. This table has about 420,000 clones, approximately 88% appearing once. The sequenced sample was peripheral blood, obtained in a trial of Ad26.COV2.S vaccine versus placebo. Receptor source: a person aged 18 to 65 who received the Ad26.COV2.S COVID-19 vaccine or a placebo.

The rearrangement links TRBV14 to TRBJ1-4; D remains unclear. CDR1 is SGHDN, CDR2 FVKESK, per germline. The CDR3 covers 15 residues. Trimming shortened V by 3 bases and J by 1 base, and 9 bases separated the two germline ends. CDR3 amino acids: CASSQARGTNEKLFF. CDR3 sequence (DNA): TGTGCCAGCAGCCAGGCCCGAGGAACTAATGAAAAACTGTTTTTT.

The V gene is TRBV29-1, the J gene TRBJ2-1; 10 nucleotides align to TRBD2. Germline V gene lookup returns CDR1 SQVTM and CDR2 ANQGSEA. The CDR3 covers 13 residues. The V gene end was trimmed by 6 bases and the J gene end by 6 bases; junction bases not matched to a gene: 5. The CDR3: CSVLAGGPNEQFF. The CDR3 DNA is TGCAGCGTCTTAGCGGGGGGACCCAATGAGCAGTTCTTC.

V gene TRBV16 combines with J gene TRBJ2-1, with D possibly matching TRBD2 (5 bases). Germline V gives CDR1 KGHSY, CDR2 FQNENV. Trimming removed 0 bases at V and 9 bases at J, with 12 bases between. CDR3 size: 14 residues. The CDR3: CASSQSSGSTEQFF. The CDR3 DNA reads TGTGCCAGCAGCCAATCATCGGGGAGCACTGAGCAGTTCTTC.

This sequence joins TRBV9 and TRBJ2-6; the match to TRBD1 covers 9 bases. Germline V gene data show CDR1 as SGDLS and CDR2 as YYNGEE. The CDR3 loop spans 16 amino acids. With 3 bases clipped from V and 3 bases from J, the junction kept 4 bases outside the gene matches. The CDR3 is CASSANRGRGANVLTF. CDR3 nucleotides: TGTGCCAGCAGCGCAAACAGGGGGCGTGGGGCCAACGTCCTGACTTTC.

As DNA, the CDR3 is TGTGCCAGCACTAAGGGGGCCGTCTATGGCTACACCTTC. Amino acid sequence: CASTKGAVYGYTF. The V call is TRBV6-5, the J call TRBJ1-2, with TRBD1 matching 7 bases. In germline, CDR1 is MNHEY, CDR2 SVGAGI. The length of the CDR3 is 13 residues. After removal of 7 bases from V and 4 bases from J, the junction contained 6 bases not matched to a gene.

This clone was picked up one time. The chain links TRBV11-3 to TRBJ2-2; D remains unclear. The CDR3 extends over 12 amino acids. The V and J ends lost 2 bases and 7 bases respectively, with 5 bases between them. CDR1 and CDR2 from the germline V gene are SGHNT and YENEEA. Written as DNA, the CDR3 is TGTGCCAGCAGCTTACCCCGCGGGGAGCTGTTTTTT. Translating it yields CASSLPRGELFF.

The sample holds one count of this clone. This CDR3 reads CASSWGNTNEKLFF. The CDR3 bases are TGTGCCAGCAGTTGGGGGAACACTAATGAAAAACTGTTTTTT. This chain links TRBV6-5 with TRBJ1-4; a possible D gene is TRBD1 (5 bases). V lost 4 bases and J lost 2, with 8 bases in between. The CDR3 has 14 amino acids. The V gene's germline CDR1 is MNHEY and CDR2 SVGAGI.

This CDR3 is CASSQDNSRAYEQYF. The CDR3 bases are TGTGCCAGCAGCCAAGATAATAGCAGGGCCTACGAGCAGTACTTC. The chain combines TRBV14 with TRBJ2-7, with a tentative D call TRBD1 (5 bases). V was cut by 0 bases and J by 2 bases, with 11 bases left in between. This CDR3 has 15 residues. Germline V gene lookup returns CDR1 SGHDN and CDR2 FVKESK.

The CDR3 reads CASSLDRGNSPLHF. CDR3 nucleotide sequence: TGCGCCAGCAGTCTGGACAGGGGAAATTCACCCCTCCACTTT. The J gene is TRBJ1-6, the V gene TRBV4-3; TRBD1 agrees at 9 bases. The CDR3 extends over 14 amino acids. V dropped 6 bases and J dropped 7; count of bases not matched to a gene: 4. Per germline, CDR1 LGHNA and CDR2 YSLEER.

V is TRBV7-6 and J is TRBJ1-6; unclear D gene. The CDR3 loop spans 13 amino acids. Germline V gene lookup returns CDR1 SGHVS and CDR2 FNYEAQ. V lost 5 bases to trimming and J lost 13 bases, with 15 bases between them. This CDR3 is CASSLTIIHPLHF. In DNA form, the CDR3 reads TGTGCCAGCAGCCTTACTATAATTCACCCCCTCCACTTT.

The chain uses TRBV6-6 and TRBJ1-4; D not resolved. The V gene's germline CDR1 is MNHNY and CDR2 SVGAGI (reference sequence). CDR3 length: 13 residues. The V gene lost 2 bases and the J gene lost 6 bases, with 7 bases spanning the gap. CDR3: CASSYRDYEKLFF. CDR3 bases: TGTGCCAGCAGTTACAGGGATTATGAAAAACTGTTTTTT.